These 22 T cell receptor beta chains share one sample of origin, sequenced in a study of blood T cell repertoires in COVID-19. TCRdb's table, derived via immunoSEQ multiplex PCR, lists solely in-frame clones and lacks some. The data contain about 670,000 clones, 70% to 90% of them singletons. The specimen was peripheral blood. The receptors shown here come from a woman between 18 and 29 years old with acute or convalescent COVID-19.

The rearrangement uses TRBV6-4 and TRBJ1-1, with 9 bases fitting TRBD1. V shed 6 bases and J 5 bases; nucleotides not matched to a gene: 7. Germline V lookup: CDR1 MRHNA, CDR2 SNTAGT. The CDR3 extends over 14 amino acids. The CDR3 loop is CASRSDRGMTEAFF. DNA of the CDR3: TGTGCCAGCAGATCGGACAGGGGAATGACTGAAGCTTTCTTT.

V is TRBV2 and J is TRBJ2-1, with TRBD1 matching over 7 bases. CDR1 and CDR2 (germline): SNHLY, FYNNEI. V lost 4 bases to trimming and J lost 5 bases; unmatched junction nucleotides: 5. The CDR3 spans 14 residues. The CDR3 nucleotides are TGTGCCAGCAGTGGAGAACAGGGGAACAATGAGCAGTTCTTC. This translates into CASSGEQGNNEQFF.

The chain recombines TRBV7-2 with TRBJ1-5, with D perhaps TRBD1 (5 bases). Trimming stripped 5 bases from V and 4 bases from J, with 12 bases between. Germline CDR1 and CDR2: SGHTA and FQGNSA. This CDR3 comprises 14 residues. DNA for the CDR3: TGTGCCAGCAGCCCGTCAGGGCCGAATCAGCCCCAGCATTTT. This translates into CASSPSGPNQPQHF.

The chain combines TRBV13 with TRBJ1-2; TRBD1 might be the D (5 bases). Germline V gives CDR1 PRHDT, CDR2 FYEKMQ (reference sequence). This CDR3 contains 14 residues. V was trimmed by 1 base and J by 6 bases, leaving 12 bases between them. The CDR3 coding sequence is TGTGCCAGCAGCTTAGTATCCAGGGCCCATGGCTACACCTTC. It yields the protein CASSLVSRAHGYTF.

The chain uses TRBV24-1 and TRBJ2-2; D is unresolved. Germline lookup yields CDR1 KGHDR and CDR2 SFDVKD. The ends were cut back, 2 bases at V and 7 bases at J, with 7 bases in the middle. This CDR3 spans 13 amino acids. The CDR3 loop is CATSDWQIGELFF. In nucleotides, the CDR3 is TGTGCCACCAGTGATTGGCAGATCGGGGAGCTGTTTTTT.

The chain employs TRBV15 and TRBJ2-5; 9 nucleotides align to TRBD1. There are 16 residues in the CDR3. J gave up 4 bases and V 3 bases, and 9 bases lay outside the gene matches. Per the germline V gene, CDR1 is LNHNV and CDR2 is YYDKDF (reference sequence). The CDR3 here is CATSSSLRGQGETQYF. The CDR3 region has the DNA TGTGCCACCAGCAGCTCCCTGAGGGGACAGGGAGAGACCCAGTACTTC.

CDR3 DNA sequence: TGTGCCAGCAGGAGGGGGGGTGGAGAGACCCAGTACTTC. Amino acids: CASRRGGGETQYF. The chain recombines TRBV5-5 with TRBJ2-5, with D possibly TRBD2 on 7 matching bases. Trimming removed 5 bases from V and 4 bases from J, with 12 bases in between. Germline V gene sequence: CDR1 SGHKS, CDR2 YYEKEE (reference sequence). The CDR3 contains 13 residues.

The gene calls are TRBV10-3 and TRBJ1-1, with 9 positions matching TRBD1. CDR1 is ENHRY and CDR2 is SYGVKD in the germline V gene. The junction had 15 bases not matched to a gene; V was cut back by 5 bases and J by 2 bases. This CDR3 region has 18 residues. CDR3 in amino acids: CAISSIQSTGGPNTEAFF. The DNA for the CDR3 is TGTGCCATCAGTTCTATACAGTCGACAGGGGGGCCAAACACTGAAGCTTTCTTT.

The rearrangement uses TRBV21-1 and TRBJ1-2; TRBD1, the table's D call, lacks a check against the DNA. TRBV21-1 is deemed a pseudogene. The CDR3 covers 13 residues. The CDR3 reads CASLLQGNYGYTF. In DNA, the CDR3 is TGTGCCAGCCTCTTACAGGGAAACTATGGCTACACCTTC.

The V gene is TRBV7-9, the J gene TRBJ1-5, with 7 positions matching TRBD1. The V gene end was trimmed by 4 bases and the J gene end by 1 base; junction bases not matched to a gene: 1. This CDR3 contains 14 residues. From germline, CDR1 is SEHNR and CDR2 FQNEAQ (reference sequence). The CDR3 bases are TGTGCCAGCAGCTCGGACAGGAGCAATCAGCCCCAGCATTTT. This gives the protein CASSSDRSNQPQHF.

The gene calls are TRBV28 and TRBJ1-3, with TRBD1 matching 7 bases. Trimming cost V 6 bases and J 0 bases; bases outside gene matches: 5. From germline, CDR1 is MDHEN and CDR2 SYDVKM. The CDR3 totals 15 residues. CDR3 amino acids: CASSRTGGSGNTIYF. In nucleotides, the CDR3 is TGTGCCAGCAGCCGGACAGGCGGCTCTGGAAACACCATATATTTT.

Note on this clone: This same CDR3 is encoded by further DNA sequences in the sample. The rearrangement links TRBV19 to TRBJ2-3; TRBD2 matches at 9 bases. The CDR3 loop spans 15 amino acids. V lost 5 bases, J lost 1 base, and 4 bases stayed unmatched. Per germline, CDR1 LNHDA and CDR2 SQIVND (reference sequence). CDR3 sequence reads: CASSPRTSGTDTQYF. The DNA for the CDR3 is TGTGCCAGTAGTCCCAGGACTAGCGGCACAGATACGCAGTATTTT.

The chain combines TRBV6-5 with TRBJ1-5; 8 positions match TRBD1. The CDR3 extends over 15 amino acids. The V gene end was trimmed by 5 bases and the J gene end by 5 bases; junction bases not matched to a gene: 8. The germline CDR1 and CDR2 sequences are MNHEY and SVGAGI. The CDR3 coding sequence is TGTGCCAGCAGTCCAGGACAGGGTGGGCATCAGCCCCAGCATTTT. Its protein product is CASSPGQGGHQPQHF.

This sequence joins TRBV3-1 (or the pseudogene TRBV3-2) and TRBJ1-4, with D possibly TRBD1 on 5 matching bases. Germline V gene sequence: CDR1 LGHDT, CDR2 YNNKEL (reference sequence). The CDR3 has 14 residues. Trimming pared 1 base from V and 10 bases from J, leaving 13 bases between. The CDR3 reads CASSQAGGKGKLFF. The CDR3 DNA follows: TGTGCCAGCAGCCAAGCGGGGGGGAAGGGAAAACTGTTTTTT.

The chain combines TRBV6-5 with TRBJ2-1; D may be TRBD2 (5 bases). Germline V gene data show CDR1 as MNHEY and CDR2 as SVGAGI. CDR3 length equals 14 residues. V lost 8 bases and J 9 bases, leaving 20 bases between the germline ends. The CDR3 bases are TGTGCCAGCGGAAGTGCCACTAGTACGACTGAGCAGTTCTTC. Protein product: CASGSATSTTEQFF.

This chain connects TRBV7-2 to TRBJ2-3; D is uncertain. Germline CDR1 SGHTA, CDR2 FQGNSA. This CDR3 region has 15 residues. Trimming took 0 bases from V and 1 from J, leaving 8 bases between them. As DNA, the CDR3 is TGTGCCAGCAGCTTAGCGCAGCGAGGCACAGATACGCAGTATTTT. As protein: CASSLAQRGTDTQYF.

V and J are TRBV6-2 or TRBV6-3 and TRBJ2-3; no reliable D call. CDR3 length equals 15 residues. In germline, CDR1 is MNHEY, CDR2 SVGEGT. V gave up 5 bases and J gave up 6 bases, with 18 bases separating them. The CDR3 sequence is CASSPDPYHGDTQYF. CDR3 bases: TGTGCCAGCAGTCCCGATCCTTATCACGGTGATACGCAGTATTTT.

In DNA, the CDR3 is TGTGCCAGCAGTTGGACAGGGCTGTGGGTAGTCTATGGCTACACCTTC. Translation gives CASSWTGLWVVYGYTF. This chain uses TRBV28 with TRBJ1-2; TRBD1 aligns across 8 bases. The V and J ends lost 4 bases and 4 bases, in that order; junction bases with no gene match: 11. Per germline, CDR1 MDHEN and CDR2 SYDVKM. This CDR3 region has 16 residues.

The rearrangement joins TRBV3-1 (or the pseudogene TRBV3-2) to TRBJ1-5; TRBD1 might be the D (5 bases). The ends were cut back, 4 bases at V and 6 bases at J, with 10 bases in the middle. The CDR3 is made up of 13 amino acids. Per germline, CDR1 LGHDT and CDR2 YNNKEL (reference sequence). The CDR3 sequence is CASSPFTGQPQHF. CDR3 DNA: TGTGCCAGCAGCCCATTTACAGGTCAGCCCCAGCATTTT.

V is TRBV20-1 and J is TRBJ1-2; TRBD1 matches 7 bases. With V trimmed by 7 bases and J by 4 bases, 3 bases remained unmatched. The CDR3 consists of 11 residues. CDR1 is DFQATT and CDR2 is SNEGSKA in the germline V gene (reference sequence). The CDR3 spells CSVGTAYGYTF. CDR3 DNA: TGCAGTGTGGGGACAGCCTATGGCTACACCTTC.

The V and J genes are TRBV9 and TRBJ2-3; D is ambiguous. Germline V lookup: CDR1 SGDLS, CDR2 YYNGEE. The CDR3 consists of 15 residues. V gave up 2 bases and J gave up 2 bases, with 12 bases separating them. CDR3 sequence: CASSVARRSTDTQYF. The CDR3 nucleotides are TGTGCCAGCAGCGTGGCTAGACGGTCCACAGATACGCAGTATTTT.

The chain employs TRBV19 and TRBJ2-1; D unclear. The CDR3 covers 16 residues. Germline V gives CDR1 LNHDA, CDR2 SQIVND (reference sequence). Between the trimmed V and J ends, which lost 9 bases and 3 bases, there was a span of 21 bases. The CDR3 loop reads CASSRLPQTHYNEQFF. DNA for the CDR3: TGTGCCAGCAGCCGACTGCCCCAAACCCACTACAATGAGCAGTTCTTC.